The text below deals with one T cell receptor beta chain. As yet, its antigen is unknown. Random hexamers were used to reverse transcribe roughly 0.45 to 1 ug of RNA. Amplification of the TCR beta CDR3 was carried out by immunoSEQ multiplex PCR, which spanned a total of 54 Vbeta and 13 Jbeta segments. One entry per CDR3 protein results from TCRdb running MiXCR on the immunoSEQ multiplex PCR reads. There are some 200,000 distinct CDR3 sequences in the sample; 95% occur only once, and 0.098% lies in the top ten. In contrast to the negatively isolated CD8+ and CD4+ T cells, TEMRA cells were FACS-enriched. This CDR3 has 14 amino acids. V shed 3 bases and J shed 1 base, with 7 bases lying between them. The germline gives CDR1 KGHSH, CDR2 LQKENI. The record originates from a study of CD8 T cells in Susac syndrome. Study-wide context: At the time their blood was drawn, patients with Susac syndrome were either therapy-naive, on corticosteroids (with some of them also receiving intravenous immunoglobulin), or on intravenous immunoglobulin alone. Study findings and constraints: Within Susac syndrome CD4+ T cell repertoires, clonal expansion was not evident.

The sequenced sample was CD4+ T cells from PBMCs. This receptor was obtained from a human donor with Susac syndrome. The rearrangement links TRBV18 to TRBJ1-5; D gene ambiguous. The CDR3 DNA reads as TGTGCCAGCTCACCGATCCCCAGCAATCAGCCCCAGCATTTT. Translated: CASSPIPSNQPQHF. Combining the CDR3 with reference TRBV18 and TRBJ1-5 gives the whole variable domain NAGVMQNPRHLVRRRGQEARLRCSPMKGHSHVYWYRQLPEEGLKFMVYLQKENIIDESGMPKERFSAEFPKEGPSILRIQQVVRGDSAAYFCASSPIPSNQPQHFGDGTRLSIL.